This T cell receptor beta chain was sequenced during a study of CD8+ T cells in alopecia areata. Whole-study context: It was oral tofacitinib, at 5 to 10 mg twice daily, that treated patients received. Tofacitinib lasted 6 to 18 months, then 6 months off drug.

With respect to this clone: Its antigen is not known.

Overall study results and limits: Higher clonality was seen in lesional scalp than in normal scalp, especially in alopecia totalis/universalis.

It was from alopecia areata patients that lesional scalp punch biopsies and peripheral blood were collected. Extraction of RNA preceded its reverse transcription into cDNA, which served as the sequencing template. TCRdb's table, derived via immunoSEQ multiplex PCR, lists solely in-frame clones and lacks some. Altogether some 170,000 clones are present, 50% to 70% being singletons, with the ten largest covering under 2%. The V segment lost 7 bases and the J segment 6 bases; nucleotides outside the gene matches: 10. Germline CDR1 SQVTM, CDR2 ANQGSEA. The CDR3 has 14 residues. The sequencing here drew on CD4+ T cells sorted from blood, taken at week 0. The chain is built from TRBV29-1 and TRBJ2-3; TRBD1 agrees at 10 bases. This TCR was recovered from a human donor with alopecia areata. The CDR3 spells CSARDRGRRDTQYF. The DNA for the CDR3 is TGCAGCGCCAGGGACAGGGGCAGGAGGGATACGCAGTATTTT.